The rows below give T cell receptor beta chains drawn from one sample of a study of blood T cells in healthy people across ages. Using its own MiXCR run on the 5' RACE reads, TCRdb lists one record per CDR3 protein. The sample holds over 1,500,000 distinct CDR3 sequences, approximately 40% seen once. Input material: blood. These receptor sequences come from a human donor in good health. Both conserved end residues are part of each CDR3.

v_gene,CDR3aa
TRBV7-3,CASSPIGGSYNEQFF
TRBV29-1,CSVRHDRNTEAFF
TRBV12-3/TRBV12-4,CASRVNRGLRTSSYNEQFF
TRBV9,CASSVFTGRHNEQFF
TRBV7-2,CASSSGTSGGADTQYF
TRBV29-1,CSVWGHGETQYF
TRBV12-3/TRBV12-4,CASSFSSLGSPLHF
TRBV24-1,CATSDPTGAGELFF
TRBV3-1,CASSPTLGVEDRPFEETQYF
TRBV12-3/TRBV12-4,CASSLFRVQGEQFF
TRBV5-1,CASSRGGPGDTQYF
TRBV15,CATSRVAGRSGNEQFF
TRBV7-2,CASSWDFDYEQYF
TRBV5-1,CASSLDSGNQPQHF
TRBV6-5,CAAEGSYGYTF
TRBV4-3,CASSQRWTNNEQFF
TRBV29-1,CSVQNLASANRDEQFF
TRBV7-8,CASSLESGTFGQPQHF
TRBV27,CASQDGQGLLRKQYF
TRBV29-1,CSPRGDGADTQYF
TRBV20-1,CSARHDTGDGETQYF
TRBV4-3,CASGQDPVLVSEQYF
TRBV27,CASSPQGRVTSYNSPLHF
TRBV6-6,CASSYGLGLTEDTQYF
TRBV25-1,CASSEFGGQEAFF
TRBV11-3,CASSQGRSSCNEQFF
TRBV5-6,CASSKTNFRPGNTIYF
TRBV7-9,CASSQGGELYGYTF
TRBV29-1,CSVEDLNRDSSYEQYF
TRBV4-2,CASSPEGGGYGYTF
TRBV7-2,CASSLQRRIYNEQFF
TRBV20-1,CSASGTGGDYGYTF
TRBV10-3,CAISPGQNYNEQFF
TRBV20-1,CSAPKTGTTDTQYF
TRBV20-1,CSASTLARTYEQYF
TRBV7-6,CASSRDSSEQYF
TRBV12-3/TRBV12-4,CASRGGPTSGANVLTF
TRBV24-1,CATSDPGLPMFF
TRBV7-2,CASSFEARTEAFF
TRBV29-1,CSVESGLDYGYTF
TRBV4-1,CASSQTANEKLFF
TRBV6-1,CASSEVGQPQHF
TRBV20-1,CSATDRDKGSYEQYF
TRBV11-2,CAGSSRGGRTEAFF
TRBV28,CASQPPYRVPNKNTGELFF
TRBV11-3,CASSRTRLTDTQYF
TRBV7-9,CHRQGRKTQYF
TRBV25-1,CASSGWGARTSSETQYF
TRBV6-1,CASSDPPNQPQHF
TRBV4-1,CASSQWASGQSYNEQFF